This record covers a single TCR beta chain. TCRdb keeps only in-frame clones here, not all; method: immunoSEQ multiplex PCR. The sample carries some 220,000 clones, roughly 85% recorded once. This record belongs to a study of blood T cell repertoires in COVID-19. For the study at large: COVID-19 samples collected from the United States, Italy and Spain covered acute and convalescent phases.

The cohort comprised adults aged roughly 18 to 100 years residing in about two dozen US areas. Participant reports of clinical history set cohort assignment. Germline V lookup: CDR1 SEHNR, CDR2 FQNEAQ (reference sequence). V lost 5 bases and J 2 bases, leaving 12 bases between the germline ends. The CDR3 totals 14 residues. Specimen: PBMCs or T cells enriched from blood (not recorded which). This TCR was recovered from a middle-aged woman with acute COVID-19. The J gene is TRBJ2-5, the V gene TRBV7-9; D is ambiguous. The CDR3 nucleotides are TGTGCCAGCAGCCCCGTGGCCCAACAAGAGACCCAGTACTTC. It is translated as CASSPVAQQETQYF.